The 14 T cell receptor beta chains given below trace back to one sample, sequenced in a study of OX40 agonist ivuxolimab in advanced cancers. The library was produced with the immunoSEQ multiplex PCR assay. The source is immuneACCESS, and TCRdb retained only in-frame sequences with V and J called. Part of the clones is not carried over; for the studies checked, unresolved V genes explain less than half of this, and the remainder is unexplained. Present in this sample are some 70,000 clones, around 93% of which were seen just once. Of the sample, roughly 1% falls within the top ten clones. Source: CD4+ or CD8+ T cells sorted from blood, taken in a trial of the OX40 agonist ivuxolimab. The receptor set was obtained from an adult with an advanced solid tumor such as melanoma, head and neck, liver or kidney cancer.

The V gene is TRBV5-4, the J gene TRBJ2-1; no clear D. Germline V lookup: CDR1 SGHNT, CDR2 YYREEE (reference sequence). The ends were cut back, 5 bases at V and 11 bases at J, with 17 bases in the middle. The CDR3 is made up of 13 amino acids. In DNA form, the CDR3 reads TGTGCCAGCAGTACGCGGACCTCTGAAAAGCAGTTCTTC. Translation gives CASSTRTSEKQFF. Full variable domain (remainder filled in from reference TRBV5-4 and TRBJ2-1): ETGVTQSPTHLIKTRGQQVTLRCSSQSGHNTVSWYQQALGQGPQFIFQYYREEENGRGNFPPRFSGLQFPNYSSELNVNALELDDSALYLCASSTRTSEKQFFGPGTRLTVL.

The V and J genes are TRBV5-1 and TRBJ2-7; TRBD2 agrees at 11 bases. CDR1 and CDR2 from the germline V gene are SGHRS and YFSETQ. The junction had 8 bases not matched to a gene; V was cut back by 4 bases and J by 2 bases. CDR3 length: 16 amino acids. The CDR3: CASSPGGTSGTYEQYF. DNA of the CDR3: TGCGCCAGCAGCCCGGGGGGGACTAGCGGTACCTACGAGCAGTACTTC.

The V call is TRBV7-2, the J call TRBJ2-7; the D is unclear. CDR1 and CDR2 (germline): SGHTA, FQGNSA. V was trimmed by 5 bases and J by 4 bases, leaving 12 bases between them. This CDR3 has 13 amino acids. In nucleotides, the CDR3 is TGTGCCAGCAGCGGAGCTCTGGGGTACGAGCAGTACTTC. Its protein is CASSGALGYEQYF.

The CDR3 DNA is TGTGCCAGCAGACCTCAGGGACCTAATGAAAAACTGTTTTTT. This sequence encodes CASRPQGPNEKLFF. V and J are TRBV6-1 and TRBJ1-4, with D possibly matching TRBD1 (5 bases). Germline V gene sequence: CDR1 MNHNS, CDR2 SASEGT. Trimming left V 6 bases short and J 3 bases short, with 11 bases between. The CDR3 runs to 14 residues.

The CDR3 spells CAWSVLGGYEQYF. In DNA, the CDR3 is TGTGCCTGGAGTGTATTGGGGGGATACGAGCAGTACTTC. This chain joins TRBV30 and TRBJ2-7; D might be TRBD2 (6 bases). V lost 0 bases and J lost 4, with 10 bases in between. Germline V lookup: CDR1 GTSNPN, CDR2 SVGIG (reference sequence). CDR3 length equals 13 residues.

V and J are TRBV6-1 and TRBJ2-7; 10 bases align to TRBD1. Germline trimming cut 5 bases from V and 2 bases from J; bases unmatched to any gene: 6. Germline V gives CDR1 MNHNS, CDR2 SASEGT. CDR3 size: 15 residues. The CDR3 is CASSLSGQGAYEQYF. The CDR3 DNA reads TGTGCCAGCAGTCTCAGCGGACAGGGGGCCTACGAGCAGTACTTC.

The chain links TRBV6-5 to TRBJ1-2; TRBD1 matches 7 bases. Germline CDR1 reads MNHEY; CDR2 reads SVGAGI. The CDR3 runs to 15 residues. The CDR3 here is CATSPPGQKSYGYTF. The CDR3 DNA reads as TGTGCGACGAGTCCACCGGGACAGAAGTCCTATGGCTACACCTTC.

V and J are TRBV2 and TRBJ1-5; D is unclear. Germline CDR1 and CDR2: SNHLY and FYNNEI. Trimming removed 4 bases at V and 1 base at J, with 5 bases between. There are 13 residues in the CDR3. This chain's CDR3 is CASSGQSNQPQHF. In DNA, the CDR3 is TGTGCCAGCAGTGGTCAGAGCAATCAGCCCCAGCATTTT.

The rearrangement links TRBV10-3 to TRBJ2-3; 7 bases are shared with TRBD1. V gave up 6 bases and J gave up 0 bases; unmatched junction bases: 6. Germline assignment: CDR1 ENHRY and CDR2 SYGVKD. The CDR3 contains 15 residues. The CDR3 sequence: CAISENRGSTDTQYF. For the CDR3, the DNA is TGTGCCATCAGCGAAAACAGGGGCAGCACAGATACGCAGTATTTT.

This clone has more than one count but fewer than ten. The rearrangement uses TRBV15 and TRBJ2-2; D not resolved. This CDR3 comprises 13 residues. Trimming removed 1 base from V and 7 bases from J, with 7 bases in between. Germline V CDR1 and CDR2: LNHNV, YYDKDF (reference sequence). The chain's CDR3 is CATSRGWNGELFF. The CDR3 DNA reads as TGTGCCACCAGCAGAGGGTGGAACGGGGAGCTGTTTTTT.

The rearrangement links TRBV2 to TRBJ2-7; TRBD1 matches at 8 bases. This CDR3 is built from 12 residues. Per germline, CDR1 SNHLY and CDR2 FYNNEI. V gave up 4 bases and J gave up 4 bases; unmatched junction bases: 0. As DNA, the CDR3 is TGTGCCAGCAGTGGGACAGGGTACGAGCAGTACTTC. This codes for CASSGTGYEQYF.

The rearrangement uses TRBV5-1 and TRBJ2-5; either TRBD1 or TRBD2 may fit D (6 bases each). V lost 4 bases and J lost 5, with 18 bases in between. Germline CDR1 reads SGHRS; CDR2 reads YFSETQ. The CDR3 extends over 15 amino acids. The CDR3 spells CASSLEGGRQETQYF. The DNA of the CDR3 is TGCGCCAGCAGCCTGGAAGGGGGGAGGCAGGAGACCCAGTACTTC. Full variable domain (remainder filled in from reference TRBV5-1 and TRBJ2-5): KAGVTQTPRYLIKTRGQQVTLSCSPISGHRSVSWYQQTPGQGLQFLFEYFSETQRNKGNFPGRFSGRQFSNSRSEMNVSTLELGDSALYLCASSLEGGRQETQYFGPGTRLLVL.

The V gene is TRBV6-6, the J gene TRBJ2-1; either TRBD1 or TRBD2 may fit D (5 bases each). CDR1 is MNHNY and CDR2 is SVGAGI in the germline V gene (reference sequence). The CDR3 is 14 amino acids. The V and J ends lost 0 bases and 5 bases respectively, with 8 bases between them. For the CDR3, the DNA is TGTGCCAGCAGTTACTCAAGGGGAGACAATGAGCAGTTCTTC. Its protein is CASSYSRGDNEQFF.

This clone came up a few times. The CDR3 is CASSKGGDTEAFF. Here the CDR3 DNA reads TGCGCCAGCAGCAAGGGGGGAGACACTGAAGCTTTCTTT. The chain combines TRBV10-1 with TRBJ1-1, with D possibly TRBD1 on 6 matching bases. The ends were cut back, 6 bases at V and 3 bases at J, with 11 bases in the middle. Germline CDR1 reads WNHNN; CDR2 reads SYGVQD (reference sequence). The CDR3 totals 13 residues.